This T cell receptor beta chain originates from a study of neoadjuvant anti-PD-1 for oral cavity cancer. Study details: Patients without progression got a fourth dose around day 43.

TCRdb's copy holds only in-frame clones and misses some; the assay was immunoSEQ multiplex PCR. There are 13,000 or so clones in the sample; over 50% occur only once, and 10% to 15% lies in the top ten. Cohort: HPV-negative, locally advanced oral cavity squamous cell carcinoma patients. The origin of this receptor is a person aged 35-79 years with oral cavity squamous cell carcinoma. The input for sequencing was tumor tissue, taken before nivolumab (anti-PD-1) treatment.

DNA for the CDR3: TGTGCCAGCAGTGGAAGGGGGCGCGGGTCTTTCTTT. This sequence encodes CASSGRGRGSFF. The chain couples TRBV2 to TRBJ1-1, with 7 nucleotides matching TRBD1. The germline gives CDR1 SNHLY, CDR2 FYNNEI. The ends lost 4 bases at V and 12 bases at J; junction bases unmatched: 8. The CDR3 has 12 residues.